A single sample gave rise to the 31 T cell receptor beta chains below, sequenced in a study of blood T cell repertoires in COVID-19 (dated by TCRdb to 2018 to 2020). The receptor library was made with the immunoSEQ multiplex PCR assay. The source is immuneACCESS, and TCRdb retained only in-frame sequences with V and J called. Part of the clones is not carried over; for the studies checked, unresolved V genes explain less than half of this, and the remainder is unexplained. The sample profile shows 100,000 to 150,000 clones; more than 70% of them were found once. In total, the top ten clones hold around 3.6% of the sample. Material: peripheral blood. The receptors come from a woman aged 55 to 70 with acute or convalescent COVID-19.

This clone came up once. The gene calls are TRBV5-1 and TRBJ2-1, with 8 bases matching TRBD2. This CDR3 is 14 amino acids long. Germline values: CDR1 SGHRS, CDR2 YFSETQ. V lost 2 bases to trimming and J lost 8 bases; unmatched junction nucleotides: 6. CDR3: CASSLSSAGDEQFF. In DNA form, the CDR3 reads TGCGCCAGCAGCTTAAGCTCAGCGGGAGATGAGCAGTTCTTC.

The chain is built from TRBV28 and TRBJ1-5; the D gene is possibly TRBD1 (6 bases). CDR1 and CDR2 from the germline V gene are MDHEN and SYDVKM. V lost 6 bases to trimming and J lost 0 bases, with 9 bases between them. The CDR3 sequence is 14 residues long. In DNA, the CDR3 is TGTGCCAGCAGAAAAGGGGGTAGCAATCAGCCCCAGCATTTT. The encoded protein is CASRKGGSNQPQHF.

The chain combines TRBV6-5 with TRBJ1-2; weak D call: TRBD1 (5 bases). The V end lost 4 bases, the J end lost 6 bases, and 9 bases lay between the germline ends. In germline, CDR1 is MNHEY, CDR2 SVGAGI. This CDR3 has 12 amino acids. The CDR3 sequence: CASSLNRHGYTF. CDR3 DNA sequence: TGTGCCAGCAGTTTAAACAGGCATGGCTACACCTTC.

This rearrangement joins TRBV29-1 to TRBJ2-1; TRBD2 matches at 15 bases. V lost 6 bases and J lost 6; bases outside the gene matches: 3. The CDR3 totals 14 residues. Per germline, CDR1 SQVTM and CDR2 ANQGSEA. Written as DNA, the CDR3 is TGCAGCGTCCCGGGACTAGCGGGAGGCAATGAGCAGTTCTTC. Translating it yields CSVPGLAGGNEQFF.

The rearrangement uses TRBV12-3 or TRBV12-4 and TRBJ1-2; D gene uncertain. Trimming took off 7 bases at V and 1 base at J, with 10 bases between the two ends. CDR3 size: 13 residues. CDR3 protein: CASTPGGNYGYTF. CDR3 in DNA: TGTGCCAGCACCCCGGGAGGTAACTATGGCTACACCTTC.

This clone has a single count. The chain is built from TRBV5-1 and TRBJ2-3; TRBD2 matches 7 bases. Germline V gene lookup returns CDR1 SGHRS and CDR2 YFSETQ. Trimming took 0 bases from V and 4 from J; bases not matched to a gene: 14. This CDR3 has 18 residues. DNA for the CDR3: TGCGCCAGCAGCTTGGACGGACTAGTCCTTATTAAATCAGATACGCAGTATTTT. This encodes CASSLDGLVLIKSDTQYF.

This chain links TRBV12-3 or TRBV12-4 with TRBJ1-1; TRBD1 matches at 7 bases. The CDR3 length is 13 residues. The J segment lost 4 bases and the V segment lost 5 bases, leaving 4 bases of the junction unmatched. CDR3 coding DNA: TGTGCCAGCAGTCCGACAGGGTCCACTGAAGCTTTCTTT. Translating it yields CASSPTGSTEAFF.

V and J are TRBV6-1 and TRBJ2-7; 9 bases agree with TRBD2. Germline assignment: CDR1 MNHNS and CDR2 SASEGT. The CDR3 spans 16 residues. The V and J ends lost 2 bases and 4 bases, in that order; junction bases with no gene match: 9. The DNA of the CDR3 is TGTGCCAGCAGTGAACATAACCCGACTAGCGGTTACGAGCAGTACTTC. Its translation: CASSEHNPTSGYEQYF.

V and J are TRBV7-3 and TRBJ1-2, with TRBD1 as a possible D gene (5 bases). Between the trimmed V and J ends, which lost 4 bases and 8 bases, there was a span of 11 bases. Germline V gene sequence: CDR1 SGHTA, CDR2 FQGTGA. This CDR3 is 12 amino acids long. As DNA, the CDR3 is TGTGCCAGCAGCTCGGACACTTCGGGCTACACCTTC. Amino acids: CASSSDTSGYTF.

This chain uses TRBV24-1 with TRBJ2-7, with TRBD2 matching 7 bases. The V gene end was trimmed by 5 bases and the J gene end by 0 bases; junction bases not matched to a gene: 3. The CDR3 contains 14 residues. Germline V gene sequence: CDR1 KGHDR, CDR2 SFDVKD. DNA of the CDR3: TGTGCCACCAGTGTGGGAGGGGCCTCCTACGAGCAGTACTTC. Residues: CATSVGGASYEQYF.

The chain has TRBV6-5 and TRBJ2-1, with 16 bases aligning to TRBD2. This CDR3 contains 15 residues. CDR1 and CDR2 (germline): MNHEY, SVGAGI. The trim removed 6 bases at V and 11 bases at J, leaving 7 bases unmatched. The CDR3 region has the DNA TGTGCCAGCAGCCCCGGGACTAGCGGGAGGGTACAGCAGTTCTTC. Its translation: CASSPGTSGRVQQFF.

This clone appeared many times. Other DNA sequences within the sample encode an identical CDR3. The CDR3 loop reads CAIGDRMNTEAFF. The CDR3 nucleotides are TGTGCCATAGGGGACAGAATGAACACTGAAGCTTTCTTT. The J gene is TRBJ1-1, the V gene TRBV2, with 7 bases that match TRBD1. The length of the CDR3 is 13 residues. V shed 10 bases, J shed 0 bases, and the junction held 5 bases outside the gene matches. Germline CDR1 reads SNHLY; CDR2 reads FYNNEI.

The CDR3 is CAWSGRGEQYF. CDR3 DNA: TGTGCCTGGAGTGGAAGGGGCGAGCAGTACTTC. This chain connects TRBV30 to TRBJ2-7, with TRBD1 as a possible D gene (5 bases). The CDR3 has 11 amino acids. Trimming cost V 1 base and J 6 bases, with 7 bases left between them. Germline V gene sequence: CDR1 GTSNPN, CDR2 SVGIG (reference sequence).

The chain employs TRBV6-5 and TRBJ2-1, with a possible D match to TRBD1 (5 bases). V lost 2 bases to trimming and J lost 6 bases, with 14 bases between them. The CDR3 consists of 15 residues. Germline V gene lookup returns CDR1 MNHEY and CDR2 SVGAGI. CDR3 DNA: TGTGCCAGCAGTTACGGTCAGGGCAAAATCAATGAGCAGTTCTTC. Translation gives CASSYGQGKINEQFF.

V and J are TRBV30 and TRBJ1-5, with D perhaps TRBD1 (5 bases). Germline lookup yields CDR1 GTSNPN and CDR2 SVGIG (reference sequence). The germline V and J ends were trimmed by 3 bases and 7 bases, with 19 bases remaining between them. The CDR3 consists of 15 residues. CDR3 amino acids: CAWRAGRGVGQPQHF. Here the CDR3 DNA reads TGTGCCTGGAGGGCCGGGCGGGGGGTCGGGCAGCCCCAGCATTTT.

The CDR3 bases are TGTGCCAGCAGCCTGGACAGGGGAATGAACACTGAAGCTTTCTTT. This encodes CASSLDRGMNTEAFF. This sequence joins TRBV7-8 and TRBJ1-1; 9 nucleotides match TRBD1. Germline V gene sequence: CDR1 SGHVS, CDR2 FQNEAQ. J gave up 0 bases and V 5 bases, and 4 bases lay outside the gene matches. The CDR3 loop spans 15 amino acids.

The V call is TRBV6-1, the J call TRBJ1-1; 9 bases match TRBD1. CDR3 length: 14 residues. The V gene's germline CDR1 is MNHNS and CDR2 SASEGT. With V trimmed by 7 bases and J by 4 bases, 7 bases remained unmatched. The CDR3: CASIYGTGTTEAFF. Written as DNA, the CDR3 is TGTGCCAGCATCTACGGGACAGGGACCACTGAAGCTTTCTTT.

Only one count was recorded for this clone. This rearrangement joins TRBV18 to TRBJ2-1; 7 bases are a match to TRBD2. This CDR3 is 15 amino acids long. V gave up 3 bases and J gave up 5 bases; unmatched junction bases: 7. Germline CDR1 and CDR2: KGHSH and LQKENI. Here the CDR3 reads CASSPTGTTHNEQFF. The CDR3 DNA is TGTGCCAGCTCACCGACCGGGACTACCCACAATGAGCAGTTCTTC.

The chain has TRBV12-3 or TRBV12-4 and TRBJ1-2, with 8 bases identical to TRBD1. Trimming cost V 5 bases and J 8 bases; bases outside gene matches: 7. This CDR3 region has 13 residues. The CDR3 nucleotides read TGTGCCAGCAGTGAGGACAGGGTCGAAGGCTACACCTTC. It is translated as CASSEDRVEGYTF.

This rearrangement joins TRBV11-1 to TRBJ2-1; 13 bases agree with TRBD2. The CDR3 runs 16 residues. With 5 bases clipped from V and 9 bases from J, the junction kept 10 bases outside the gene matches. CDR1 and CDR2 from the germline V gene are SGHAT and FQDESV (reference sequence). The CDR3: CASSKRTSGSWGEQFF. CDR3 nucleotides: TGTGCCAGCAGCAAACGGACTAGCGGGAGTTGGGGTGAGCAGTTCTTC.

V gene TRBV24-1 combines with J gene TRBJ1-2; possible D gene TRBD1, 6 bases. CDR1 is KGHDR, CDR2 SFDVKD, per germline. This CDR3 has 16 residues. Trimming cost V 4 bases and J 4 bases, with 18 bases left between them. As DNA, the CDR3 is TGTGCCACCAGTGAGCCTAGCGGGGGCGGTATCTATGGCTACACCTTC. This sequence encodes CATSEPSGGGIYGYTF.

The J gene is TRBJ1-1, the V gene TRBV19; D uncertain. The CDR3 covers 14 residues. Trimming took off 7 bases at V and 5 bases at J, with 17 bases between the two ends. Germline V gene lookup returns CDR1 LNHDA and CDR2 SQIVND (reference sequence). The CDR3: CASKWSGGVTEAFF. CDR3 sequence (DNA): TGTGCCAGTAAATGGAGTGGCGGTGTTACTGAAGCTTTCTTT.

This chain links TRBV7-2 with TRBJ1-5; D perhaps matches TRBD1 (6 bases). Germline values: CDR1 SGHTA, CDR2 FQGNSA. CDR3 length equals 15 residues. V was trimmed by 1 base and J by 3 bases, leaving 10 bases between them. CDR3 DNA sequence: TGTGCCAGCAGCTTAGAAGGGGGGGACAATCAGCCCCAGCATTTT. Translation gives CASSLEGGDNQPQHF.

V gene TRBV23-1 combines with J gene TRBJ2-7; a weak D match, TRBD1 (5 bases). TRBV23-1 is labeled an ORF, and its function is uncertain. The CDR3 has 15 amino acids. Trimming cost V 1 base and J 3 bases, with 13 bases left between them. CDR3 nucleotides: TGCGCCAGCAGTCAATTAGGCGACAGCAACTACGAGCAGTACGTC. It encodes CASSQLGDSNYEQYV.

The V and J genes are TRBV19 and TRBJ1-2; D remains ambiguous. The CDR3 runs to 16 residues. Trimming removed 5 bases from V and 8 bases from J, with 24 bases in between. CDR1 and CDR2 (germline): LNHDA, SQIVND (reference sequence). The CDR3, as DNA: TGTGCCAGTAGTCCCCTAGGCGGGAGTCTAACTCAAGGCTACACCTTC. Protein product: CASSPLGGSLTQGYTF. Looking up the rest from reference TRBV19 and TRBJ1-2 gives the full variable domain: DGGITQSPKYLFRKEGQNVTLSCEQNLNHDAMYWYRQDPGQGLRLIYYSQIVNDFQKGDIAEGYSVSREKKESFPLTVTSAQKNPTAFYLCASSPLGGSLTQGYTFGSGTRLTVV.

The chain combines TRBV18 with TRBJ1-2; 10 bases map to TRBD1. Germline V CDR1 and CDR2: KGHSH, LQKENI. The CDR3 is 15 residues long. J gave up 4 bases and V 6 bases, and 8 bases lay outside the gene matches. This chain's CDR3 is CASSLGQGVGYGYTF. Written as DNA, the CDR3 is TGTGCCAGCTCCCTCGGACAGGGGGTGGGCTATGGCTACACCTTC.

The genes are TRBV7-3 and TRBJ1-1; D gene unclear. The CDR3 is 12 amino acids. Trimming stripped 5 bases from V and 6 bases from J, with 10 bases between. Germline values: CDR1 SGHTA, CDR2 FQGTGA. CDR3 sequence (DNA): TGTGCCAGCAGCCCCGACGGGGCTGAAGCTTTCTTT. It encodes CASSPDGAEAFF.

This clone was observed a few times. The J gene is TRBJ1-3, the V gene TRBV5-1; TRBD1 aligns across 8 bases. Germline V gene lookup returns CDR1 SGHRS and CDR2 YFSETQ. The CDR3 has 17 amino acids. J gave up 4 bases and V 4 bases, and 13 bases lay outside the gene matches. In DNA, the CDR3 is TGCGCCAGCAGCGCCGGACAGGGAAATTTGGCGGGAAACACCATATATTTT. Its translation is CASSAGQGNLAGNTIYF.

The V call is TRBV10-3, the J call TRBJ2-3, with 11 bases that match TRBD1. Germline V CDR1 and CDR2: ENHRY, SYGVKD. The CDR3 spans 16 residues. The V gene end was trimmed by 8 bases and the J gene end by 4 bases; junction bases not matched to a gene: 11. As DNA, the CDR3 is TGTGCCATCGGGGGACAGGGGGTCATCTGGGCAGATACGCAGTATTTT. Its protein is CAIGGQGVIWADTQYF.

The chain recombines TRBV6-5 with TRBJ2-5; tentatively, D is TRBD1 (6 bases). V shed 0 bases and J shed 5 bases, with 13 bases lying between them. Looked up from germline, CDR1 is MNHEY and CDR2 is SVGAGI. CDR3 length: 15 residues. Written as DNA, the CDR3 is TGTGCCAGCAGTTACTCGATGACAGGAGGTGAGACCCAGTACTTC. Its translation is CASSYSMTGGETQYF.

This clone appeared once. The genes are TRBV9 and TRBJ2-3; D is perhaps TRBD2 (5 bases). The CDR3 totals 13 residues. Germline lookup yields CDR1 SGDLS and CDR2 YYNGEE. V lost 2 bases to trimming and J lost 6 bases, with 10 bases between them. CDR3 region: CASSVPGGDTQYF. Here the CDR3 DNA reads TGTGCCAGCAGCGTGCCCGGCGGGGATACGCAGTATTTT.